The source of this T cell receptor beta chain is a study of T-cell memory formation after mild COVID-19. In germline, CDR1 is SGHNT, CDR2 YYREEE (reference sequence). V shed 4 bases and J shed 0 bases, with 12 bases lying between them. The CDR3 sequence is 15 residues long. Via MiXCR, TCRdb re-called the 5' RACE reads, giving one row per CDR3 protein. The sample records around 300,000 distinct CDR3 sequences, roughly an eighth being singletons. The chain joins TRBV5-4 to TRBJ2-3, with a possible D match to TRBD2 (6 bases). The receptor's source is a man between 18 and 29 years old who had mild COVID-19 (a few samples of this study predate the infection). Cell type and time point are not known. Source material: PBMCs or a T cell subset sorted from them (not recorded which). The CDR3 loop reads CASSPSTSSTDTQYF. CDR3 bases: TGTGCCAGCAGCCCCTCGACTAGTAGCACAGATACGCAGTATTTT.